One TCR beta chain is described in this entry. Its cognate antigen is unknown. This entry comes from a study of response to subunit inactivated influenza vaccine. Via MiXCR, TCRdb re-called the RT-PCR reads, giving one row per CDR3 protein. Among around 790,000 distinct CDR3 sequences listed, around 21% were seen once. Broader study findings: After each seasonal influenza vaccination, few new T cells are recruited, the authors suggested.

Germline V gives CDR1 MGHRA, CDR2 YSYEKL. V was pared by 0 bases and J by 0 bases, with 11 bases between. The CDR3 length is 16 residues. The receptor's source is a man aged 50 to 60 who received an inactivated influenza vaccine. This rearrangement joins TRBV4-1 to TRBJ1-2, with D perhaps matching TRBD1 (5 bases). The sample in question was PBMCs from blood, obtained about 5 days after vaccination. The chain's CDR3 is CASSQEGRATNYGYTF. CDR3 in DNA: TGCGCCAGCAGCCAAGAGGGACGGGCAACTAACTATGGCTACACCTTC.